What follows is one TCR beta chain and its context. Allocation to cohorts depended on clinical history reported by the participants. Recovered participants had two consecutive negative NP/OP PCR tests, healthcare professional clearance, or symptom resolution. Methods used by the authors: Reference gene primer amplification in the assay estimated nucleated cell counts. Method: immunoSEQ multiplex PCR; TCRdb's copy keeps in-frame clones and lacks some. V and J calls and clone size are as listed in that table; D and trimming were resolved from the DNA. The profile shows under 350,000 clones, 65% to 90% of them singletons. The CDR3 totals 13 residues. Germline CDR1 SGHTS, CDR2 YDEGEE. Trimming at V came to 1 base and at J to 8 bases, leaving 1 base not matched to a gene. The data derive from a study of blood T cell repertoires in COVID-19. About the study: Acute and convalescent COVID-19 samples came from the United States, Italy and Spain.

This sequence joins TRBV5-8 and TRBJ1-4, with 8 nucleotides matching TRBD1. This sequence originates from a man younger than 40 who had recovered from COVID-19. The sample was PBMCs or T cells enriched from blood (not recorded which). CDR3 nucleotides: TGTGCCAGCAGCTTGACAGGGGGAGAAAAACTGTTTTTT. This codes for CASSLTGGEKLFF.